This T cell receptor (beta chain) was identified during a study of blood T cell repertoires in COVID-19. In the study overall: COVID-19 samples, acute and convalescent, were from the United States, Italy and Spain.

This CDR3 is 14 amino acids long. V lost 6 bases, J lost 0 bases, and 11 bases lay in between. In germline, CDR1 is MNHEY, CDR2 SVGAGI. Some clones are missing from TCRdb's copy, which holds only in-frame ones; the method was immunoSEQ multiplex PCR. The sample has 300,000 to 450,000 clones; more than 70% are singletons. The sequence was collected from a woman aged 25-40 years with COVID-19, enrolled during active disease. Material for sequencing was peripheral blood. The chain combines TRBV6-5 with TRBJ1-1, with D uncertain. The CDR3: CASRLRSVNTEAFF. The CDR3 DNA sequence: TGTGCCAGCAGACTGAGGTCGGTGAACACTGAAGCTTTCTTT.